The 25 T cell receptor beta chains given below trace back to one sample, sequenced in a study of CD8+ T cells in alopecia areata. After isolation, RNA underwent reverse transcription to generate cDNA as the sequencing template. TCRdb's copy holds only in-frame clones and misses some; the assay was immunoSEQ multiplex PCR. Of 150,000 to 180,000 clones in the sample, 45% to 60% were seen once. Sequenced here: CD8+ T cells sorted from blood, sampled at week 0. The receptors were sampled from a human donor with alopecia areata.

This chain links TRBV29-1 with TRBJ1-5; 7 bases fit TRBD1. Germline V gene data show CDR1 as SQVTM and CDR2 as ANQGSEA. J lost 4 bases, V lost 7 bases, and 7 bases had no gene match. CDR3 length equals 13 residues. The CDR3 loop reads CSARTGVNQPQHF. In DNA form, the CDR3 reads TGCAGCGCCCGGACAGGCGTGAATCAGCCCCAGCATTTT.

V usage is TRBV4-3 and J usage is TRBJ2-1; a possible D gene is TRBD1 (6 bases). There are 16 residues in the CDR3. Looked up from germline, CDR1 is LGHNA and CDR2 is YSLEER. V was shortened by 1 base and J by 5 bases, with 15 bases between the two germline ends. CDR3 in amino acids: CASSQAIRTANNEQFF. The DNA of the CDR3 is TGCGCCAGCAGCCAAGCAATCCGGACAGCGAACAATGAGCAGTTCTTC.

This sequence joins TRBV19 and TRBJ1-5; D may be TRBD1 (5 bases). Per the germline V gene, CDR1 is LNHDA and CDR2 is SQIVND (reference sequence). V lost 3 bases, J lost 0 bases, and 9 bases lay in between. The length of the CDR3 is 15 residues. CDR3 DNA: TGTGCCAGTAGTATGTCAGGGTATAGCAATCAGCCCCAGCATTTT. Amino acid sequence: CASSMSGYSNQPQHF.

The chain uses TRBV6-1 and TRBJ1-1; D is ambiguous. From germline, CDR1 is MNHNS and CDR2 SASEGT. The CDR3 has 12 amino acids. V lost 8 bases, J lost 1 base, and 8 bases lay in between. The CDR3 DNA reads TGTGCCAGCCGGGCAGGGAACACTGAAGCTTTCTTT. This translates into CASRAGNTEAFF.

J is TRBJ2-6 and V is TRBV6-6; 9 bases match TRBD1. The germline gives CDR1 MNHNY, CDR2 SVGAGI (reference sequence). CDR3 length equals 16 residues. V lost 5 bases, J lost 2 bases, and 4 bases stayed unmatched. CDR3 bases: TGTGCCAGCAGTGGGGGACAGGGAGCTGGGGCCAACGTCCTGACTTTC. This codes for CASSGGQGAGANVLTF.

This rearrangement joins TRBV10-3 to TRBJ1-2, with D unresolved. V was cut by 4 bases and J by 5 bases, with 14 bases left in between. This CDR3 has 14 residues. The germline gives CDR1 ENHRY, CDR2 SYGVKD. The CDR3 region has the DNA TGTGCCATCAGTGGTGCGCAGGAGGAATATGGCTACACCTTC. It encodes CAISGAQEEYGYTF.

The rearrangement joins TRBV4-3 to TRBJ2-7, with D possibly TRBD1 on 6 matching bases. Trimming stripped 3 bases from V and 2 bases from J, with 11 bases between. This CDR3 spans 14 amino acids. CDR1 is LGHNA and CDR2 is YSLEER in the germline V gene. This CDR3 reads CASSQNTGPYEQYF. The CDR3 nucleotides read TGCGCCAGCAGCCAGAATACAGGGCCCTACGAGCAGTACTTC.

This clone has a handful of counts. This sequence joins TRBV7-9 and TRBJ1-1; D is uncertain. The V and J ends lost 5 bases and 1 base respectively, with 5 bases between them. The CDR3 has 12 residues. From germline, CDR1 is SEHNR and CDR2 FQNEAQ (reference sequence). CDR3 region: CASSAGNTEAFF. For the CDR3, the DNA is TGTGCCAGCAGCGCAGGGAACACTGAAGCTTTCTTT.

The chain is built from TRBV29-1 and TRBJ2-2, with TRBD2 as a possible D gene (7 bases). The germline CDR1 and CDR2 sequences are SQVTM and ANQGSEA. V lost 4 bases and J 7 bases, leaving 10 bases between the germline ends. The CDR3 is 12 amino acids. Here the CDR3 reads CSVAGGNGELFF. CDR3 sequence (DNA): TGCAGCGTTGCGGGGGGCAACGGGGAGCTGTTTTTT.

This CDR3 is CASSSRTGVTDTQYF. The CDR3 DNA is TGCGCCAGCAGCTCCCGGACGGGGGTCACAGATACGCAGTATTTT. The chain has TRBV4-3 and TRBJ2-3; the D gene is possibly TRBD2 (6 bases). CDR1 and CDR2 (germline): LGHNA, YSLEER. The V end lost 5 bases, the J end lost 2 bases, and 14 bases lay between the germline ends. This CDR3 has 15 amino acids.

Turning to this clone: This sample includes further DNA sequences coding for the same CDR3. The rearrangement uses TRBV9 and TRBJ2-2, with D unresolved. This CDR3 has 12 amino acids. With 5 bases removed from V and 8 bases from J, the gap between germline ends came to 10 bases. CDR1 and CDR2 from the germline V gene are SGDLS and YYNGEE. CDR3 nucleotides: TGTGCCAGCAGAGCCGTAGGAGGGGAGCTGTTTTTT. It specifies CASRAVGGELFF.

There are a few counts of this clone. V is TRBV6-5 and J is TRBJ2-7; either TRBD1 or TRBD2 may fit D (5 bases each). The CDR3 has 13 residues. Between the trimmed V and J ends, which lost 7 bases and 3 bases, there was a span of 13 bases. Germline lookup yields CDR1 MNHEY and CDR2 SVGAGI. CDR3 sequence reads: CASTGTRHYEQYF. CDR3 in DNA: TGTGCCAGCACCGGGACCCGCCACTACGAGCAGTACTTC.

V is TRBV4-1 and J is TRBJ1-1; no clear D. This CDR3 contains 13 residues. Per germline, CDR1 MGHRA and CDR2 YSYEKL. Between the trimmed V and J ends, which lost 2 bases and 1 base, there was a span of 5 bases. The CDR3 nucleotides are TGCGCCAGCAGCCAAAAGGAGAACACTGAAGCTTTCTTT. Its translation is CASSQKENTEAFF.

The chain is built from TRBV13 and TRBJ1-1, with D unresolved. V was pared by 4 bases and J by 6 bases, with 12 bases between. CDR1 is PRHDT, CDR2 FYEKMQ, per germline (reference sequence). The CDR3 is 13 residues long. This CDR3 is CASSSGAIAEAFF. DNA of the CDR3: TGTGCCAGCAGCTCCGGAGCGATCGCTGAAGCTTTCTTT.

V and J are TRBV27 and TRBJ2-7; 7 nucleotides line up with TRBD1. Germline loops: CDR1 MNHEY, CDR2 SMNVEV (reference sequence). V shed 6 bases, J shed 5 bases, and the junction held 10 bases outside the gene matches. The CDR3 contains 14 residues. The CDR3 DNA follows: TGTGCCAGCAGCCCAGGGGGAGCCTCGCACGAGCAGTACTTC. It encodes CASSPGGASHEQYF.

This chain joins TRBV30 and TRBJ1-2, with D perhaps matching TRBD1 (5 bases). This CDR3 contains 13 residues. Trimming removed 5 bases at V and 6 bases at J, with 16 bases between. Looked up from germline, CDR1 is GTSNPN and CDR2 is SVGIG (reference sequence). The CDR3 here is CAWCPPEGNGYTF. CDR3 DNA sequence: TGTGCCTGGTGCCCCCCGGAGGGGAATGGCTACACCTTC.

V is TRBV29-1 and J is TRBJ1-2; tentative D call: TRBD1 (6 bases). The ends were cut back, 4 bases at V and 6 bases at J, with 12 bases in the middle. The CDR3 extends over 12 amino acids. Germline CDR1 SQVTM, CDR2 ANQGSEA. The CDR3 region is CSVVGGGDGYTF. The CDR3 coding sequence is TGCAGCGTTGTCGGGGGCGGGGATGGCTACACCTTC.

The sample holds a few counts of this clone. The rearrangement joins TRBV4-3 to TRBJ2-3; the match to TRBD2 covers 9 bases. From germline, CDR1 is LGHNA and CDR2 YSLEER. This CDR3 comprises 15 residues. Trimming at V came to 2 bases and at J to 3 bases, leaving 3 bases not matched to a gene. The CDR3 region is CASSQSSGETDTQYF. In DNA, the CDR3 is TGCGCCAGCAGCCAATCTAGCGGGGAGACAGATACGCAGTATTTT.

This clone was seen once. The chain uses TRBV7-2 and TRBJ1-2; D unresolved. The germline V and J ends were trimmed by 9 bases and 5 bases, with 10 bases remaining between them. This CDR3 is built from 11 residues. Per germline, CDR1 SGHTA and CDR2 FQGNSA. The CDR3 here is CASLAVYGYTF. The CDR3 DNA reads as TGTGCCAGTCTGGCGGTATATGGCTACACCTTC.

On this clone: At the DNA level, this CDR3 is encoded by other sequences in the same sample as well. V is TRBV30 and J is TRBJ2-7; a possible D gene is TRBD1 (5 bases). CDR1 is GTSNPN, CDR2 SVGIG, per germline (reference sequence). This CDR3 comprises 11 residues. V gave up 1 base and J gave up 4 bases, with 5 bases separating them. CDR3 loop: CAWSEGYEQYF. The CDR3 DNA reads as TGTGCCTGGAGTGAGGGGTACGAGCAGTACTTC. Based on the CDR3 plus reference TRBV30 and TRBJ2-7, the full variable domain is SQTIHQWPATLVQPVGSPLSLECTVEGTSNPNLYWYRQAAGRGLQLLFYSVGIGQISSEVPQNLSASRPQDRQFILSSKKLLLSDSGFYLCAWSEGYEQYFGPGTRLTVT.

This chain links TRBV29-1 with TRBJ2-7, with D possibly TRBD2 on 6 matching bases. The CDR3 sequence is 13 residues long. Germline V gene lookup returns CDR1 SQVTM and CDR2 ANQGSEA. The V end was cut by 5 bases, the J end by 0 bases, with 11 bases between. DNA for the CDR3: TGCAGCGTTAGTGGAGGGATCTCCTACGAGCAGTACTTC. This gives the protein CSVSGGISYEQYF.

The CDR3 DNA reads as TGTGCCAGCAGTGAAAGGACGGGCAGCCACATTTACGAGCAGTACTTC. This codes for CASSERTGSHIYEQYF. The chain couples TRBV2 to TRBJ2-7, with unresolved D. This CDR3 is built from 16 residues. Trimming removed 2 bases from V and 4 bases from J, with 18 bases in between. In germline, CDR1 is SNHLY, CDR2 FYNNEI.

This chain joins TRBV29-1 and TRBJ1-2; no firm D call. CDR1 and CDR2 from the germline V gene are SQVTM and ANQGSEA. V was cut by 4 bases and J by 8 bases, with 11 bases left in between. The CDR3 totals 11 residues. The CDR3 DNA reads TGCAGCGTTGTGTTGGGTGGGGGCTACACCTTC. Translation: CSVVLGGGYTF.

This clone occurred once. The CDR3 spells CASSPPGDKNEQYF. CDR3 in DNA: TGTGCCAGCAGCCCCCCTGGGGACAAAAACGAGCAGTACTTC. The J gene is TRBJ2-7, the V gene TRBV7-9, with D perhaps TRBD1 (6 bases). V was shortened by 5 bases and J by 5 bases, with 16 bases between the two germline ends. The germline CDR1 and CDR2 sequences are SEHNR and FQNEAQ (reference sequence). The CDR3 is made up of 14 amino acids.

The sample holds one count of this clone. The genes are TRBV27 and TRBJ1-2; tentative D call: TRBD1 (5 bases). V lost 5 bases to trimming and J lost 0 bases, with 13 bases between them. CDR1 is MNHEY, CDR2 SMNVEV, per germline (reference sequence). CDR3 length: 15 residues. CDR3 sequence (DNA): TGTGCCAGCAGTCCCAGGGACGGTTCTAACTATGGCTACACCTTC. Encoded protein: CASSPRDGSNYGYTF.